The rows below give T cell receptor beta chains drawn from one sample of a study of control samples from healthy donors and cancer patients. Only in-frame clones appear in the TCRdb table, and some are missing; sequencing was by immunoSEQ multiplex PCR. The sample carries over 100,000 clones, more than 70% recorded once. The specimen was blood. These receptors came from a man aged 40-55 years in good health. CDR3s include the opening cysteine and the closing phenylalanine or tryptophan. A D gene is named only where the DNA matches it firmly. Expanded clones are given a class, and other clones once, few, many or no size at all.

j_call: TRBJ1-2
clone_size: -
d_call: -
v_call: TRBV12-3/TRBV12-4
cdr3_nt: TGTGCCAGCAGTTTAGCGCTCAGCTATGGCTACACCTTC
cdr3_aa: CASSLALSYGYTF

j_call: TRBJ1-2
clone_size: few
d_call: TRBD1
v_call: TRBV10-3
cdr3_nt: TGTGCCATAAGAACAGGGGGGACTAACTATGGCTACACCTTC
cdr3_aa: CAIRTGGTNYGYTF

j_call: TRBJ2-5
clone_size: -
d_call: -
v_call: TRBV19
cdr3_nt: TGTGCCAGTAGTATAGACGGGGACGGGGGAGAGACCCAGTACTTC
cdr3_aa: CASSIDGDGGETQYF

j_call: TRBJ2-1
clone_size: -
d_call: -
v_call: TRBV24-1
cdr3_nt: TGTGCCACCAGTACCCTTTACAATGAGCAGTTCTTC
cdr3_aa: CATSTLYNEQFF

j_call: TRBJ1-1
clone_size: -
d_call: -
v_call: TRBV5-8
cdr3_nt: TGTGCCAGCAGCTTGCCGACAATGAACACTGAAGCTTTCTTT
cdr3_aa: CASSLPTMNTEAFF

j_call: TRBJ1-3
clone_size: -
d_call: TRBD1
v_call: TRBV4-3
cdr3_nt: TGCGCCAGCAGCCAAACAGGGGGCTCTGGAAACACCATATATTTT
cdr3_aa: CASSQTGGSGNTIYF

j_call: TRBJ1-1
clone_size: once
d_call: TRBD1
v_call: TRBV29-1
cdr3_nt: TGCAGCGTCCTGGACAGGGCGGCTGAAGCTTTCTTT
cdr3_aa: CSVLDRAAEAFF

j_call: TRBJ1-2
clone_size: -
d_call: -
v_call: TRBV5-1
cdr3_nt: TGCGCCAGCAGCATAAACTCAAACAGGGATGGCTACACCTTC
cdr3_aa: CASSINSNRDGYTF

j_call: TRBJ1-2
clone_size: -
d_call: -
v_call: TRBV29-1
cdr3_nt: TGCAGCGTTGCAGGGGCGAGCTATGGCTACACCTTC
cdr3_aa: CSVAGASYGYTF

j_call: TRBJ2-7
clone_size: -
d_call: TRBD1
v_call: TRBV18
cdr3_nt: TGTGCCAGCTCACCGGCTGGACAGGGGGCCTACGAGCAGTACTTC
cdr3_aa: CASSPAGQGAYEQYF

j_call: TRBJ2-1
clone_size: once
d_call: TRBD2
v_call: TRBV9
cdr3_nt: TGTGCCAGCAGCGTCTTAGCGGGGGGGACCTACAATGAGCAGTTCTTC
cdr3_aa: CASSVLAGGTYNEQFF

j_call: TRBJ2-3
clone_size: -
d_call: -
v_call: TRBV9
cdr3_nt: TGTGCCAGCAGCGTAAGGAACCCCACAGATACGCAGTATTTT
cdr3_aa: CASSVRNPTDTQYF

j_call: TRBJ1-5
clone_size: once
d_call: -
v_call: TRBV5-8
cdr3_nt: TGTGCCAGCAGGCTGGGGGAGAGCCTCCGGGGTCATCAGCCCCAGCATTTT
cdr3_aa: CASRLGESLRGHQPQHF

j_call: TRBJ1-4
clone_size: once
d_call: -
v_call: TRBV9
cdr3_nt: TGTGCCAGCAGCGCCTTTGGCGGGACTAATGAAAAACTGTTTTTT
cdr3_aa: CASSAFGGTNEKLFF

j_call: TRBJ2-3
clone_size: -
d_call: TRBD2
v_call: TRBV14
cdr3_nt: TGTGCCAGCAGCCAATGGCCTAGCGGTTTCTTGGATACGCAGTATTTT
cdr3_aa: CASSQWPSGFLDTQYF

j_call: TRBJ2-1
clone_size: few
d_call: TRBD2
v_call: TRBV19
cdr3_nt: TGTGCCAGTAGTGCCCTAGCGGGGGGATACAATGAGCAGTTCTTC
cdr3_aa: CASSALAGGYNEQFF

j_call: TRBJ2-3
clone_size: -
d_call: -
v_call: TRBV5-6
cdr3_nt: TGTGCCAGCAGCTTGGGACGGTGGACAGATACGCAGTATTTT
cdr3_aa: CASSLGRWTDTQYF

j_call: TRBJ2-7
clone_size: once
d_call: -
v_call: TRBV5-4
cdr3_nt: TGTGCCAGCAAGCCAGGGCCGAGCTCCTACGAGCAGTACTTC
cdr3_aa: CASKPGPSSYEQYF

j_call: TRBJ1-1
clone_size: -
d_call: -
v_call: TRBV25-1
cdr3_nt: TGTGCCAGCAGTGACATCGCGACGGTGAACACTGAAGCTTTCTTT
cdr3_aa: CASSDIATVNTEAFF

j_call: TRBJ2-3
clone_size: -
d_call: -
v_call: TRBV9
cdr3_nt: TGTGCCAGCAGCCCCAGGACGACTAGCACAGATACGCAGTATTTT
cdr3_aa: CASSPRTTSTDTQYF

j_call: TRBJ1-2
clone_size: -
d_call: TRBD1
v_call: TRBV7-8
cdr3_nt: TGTGCCAGCAGCTTACCGGGGACAGGGTATGGCTACACCTTC
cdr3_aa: CASSLPGTGYGYTF

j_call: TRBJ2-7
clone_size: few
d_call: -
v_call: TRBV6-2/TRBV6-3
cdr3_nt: TGTGCCAGCCGTTTATTGACTAGTAGTGACGAGCAGTACTTC
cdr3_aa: CASRLLTSSDEQYF

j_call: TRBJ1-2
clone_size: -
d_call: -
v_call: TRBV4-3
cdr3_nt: TGCGCCAGCAGCCAAGATGTTTCGGGGTCGGGCTACACCTTC
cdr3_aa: CASSQDVSGSGYTF

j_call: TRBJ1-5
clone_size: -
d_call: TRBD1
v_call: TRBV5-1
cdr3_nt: TGCGCCAGCAGCTCGGGACAGGGTGGGCGCCGTGAGCCCCAGCATTTT
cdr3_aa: CASSSGQGGRREPQHF